The present entry profiles one T cell receptor (beta chain) with its context. V was shortened by 9 bases and J by 7 bases, with 22 bases between the two germline ends. Germline V CDR1 and CDR2: MNHEY, SMNVEV (reference sequence). CDR3 length equals 15 residues. Which cohort a participant joined came from the clinical history participants gave. The protocol was immunoSEQ multiplex PCR, while the TCRdb copy is restricted to in-frame clones and leaves out a portion. The sample gives 240,000 or so clones, more than 75% of which show up once; about 3.3% is in the top ten. The data belong to a study of blood T cell repertoires in COVID-19. About the study: Whether acute or convalescent, the COVID-19 samples came from the United States, Italy and Spain.

The sample taken for sequencing was PBMCs or T cells enriched from blood (not recorded which). The chain is built from TRBV27 and TRBJ2-1; perhaps TRBD2 as D (6 bases). The TCR was taken from a woman aged 40-49 years with acute COVID-19. The CDR3, as DNA: TGTGCCAGTACCGTAGGAGGGGCAGGGCGGAATGAGCAGTTCTTC. The encoded protein is CASTVGGAGRNEQFF.